These 5 T cell receptor beta chains originate from one sample sequenced in a study of shared T cell receptors in the human thymus. TCRdb keeps only in-frame clones here, not all; method: immunoSEQ multiplex PCR. The repertoire consists of hundreds of thousands of clones, with over 75% occurring once and the leading ten covering roughly 0.0087%. These data are also associated with another study on human thymus T cells.

Sequences were obtained from thymocytes. These receptors all stem from a boy less than two years old with a congenital heart defect.

The gene calls are TRBV25-1 and TRBJ2-7, with 10 bases matching TRBD1. J lost 3 bases, V lost 2 bases, and 4 bases had no gene match. CDR3 length: 15 amino acids. Germline loops: CDR1 MGHDK, CDR2 SYGVNS. This chain's CDR3 is CASSEHRTGGYEQYF. DNA for the CDR3: TGTGCCAGCAGTGAACATAGGACAGGGGGCTACGAGCAGTACTTC.

The chain has TRBV4-3 and TRBJ2-7; TRBD1 matches 7 bases. Germline values: CDR1 LGHNA, CDR2 YSLEER. The CDR3 consists of 14 residues. The V segment lost 1 base and the J segment 3 bases; nucleotides outside the gene matches: 3. CDR3 in amino acids: CASSQGDRDYEQYF. The CDR3 nucleotides read TGCGCCAGCAGCCAAGGAGACAGGGACTACGAGCAGTACTTC.

The chain links TRBV15 to TRBJ2-3, with TRBD2 matching 8 bases. This CDR3 spans 18 amino acids. V dropped 6 bases and J dropped 5; count of bases not matched to a gene: 19. In germline, CDR1 is LNHNV, CDR2 YYDKDF (reference sequence). CDR3 DNA: TGTGCCACCAGTCCCTCAGAAAATAGCGGGGTGCATAGAGATACGCAGTATTTT. Protein product: CATSPSENSGVHRDTQYF. Full variable domain (missing parts from reference TRBV15 and TRBJ2-3): DAMVIQNPRYQVTQFGKPVTLSCSQTLNHNVMYWYQQKSSQAPKLLFHYYDKDFNNEADTPDNFQSRRPNTSFCFLDIRSPGLGDTAMYLCATSPSENSGVHRDTQYFGPGTRLTVL.

The CDR3 loop is CASSQSPMASGTYNEQFF. As DNA, the CDR3 is TGCGCCAGCAGCCAATCCCCTATGGCGTCAGGTACCTACAATGAGCAGTTCTTC. The rearrangement uses TRBV4-3 and TRBJ2-1; D ambiguous. Germline V gene lookup returns CDR1 LGHNA and CDR2 YSLEER. This CDR3 comprises 18 residues. Trimming stripped 2 bases from V and 2 bases from J, with 19 bases between.

CDR3 coding DNA: TGTGCCAGCAGTCCCCGCGGGTGGAGGAGGGCCGAGACCCAGTACTTC. Its protein product is CASSPRGWRRAETQYF. This rearrangement joins TRBV27 to TRBJ2-5, with D perhaps TRBD2 (6 bases). Germline values: CDR1 MNHEY, CDR2 SMNVEV (reference sequence). Trimming removed 5 bases from V and 5 bases from J, with 21 bases in between. The CDR3 covers 16 residues.